The next 20 T cell receptor beta chains were all read from a single sample in a study of cytomegalovirus exposure and HLA in healthy donors (dated by TCRdb to about 2017). The library was generated by the immunoSEQ multiplex PCR assay. In TCRdb, the immuneACCESS table is reduced to in-frame sequences with V and J assigned. These tables do not hold every clone; where another copy was compared, an unresolved V gene accounts for under half, and the others remain unexplained. A total of about 68,000 clones appear in this sample, roughly 97% of them only once. Clones ranked in the top ten supply around 2.5% of the sample. The sequencing input was PBMCs. Receptors were obtained from a man younger than 30 in good health and CMV-seronegative.

The rearrangement joins TRBV30 to TRBJ2-7, with D unclear. The CDR3 is 12 amino acids. The germline gives CDR1 GTSNPN, CDR2 SVGIG (reference sequence). Trimming removed 0 bases at V and 4 bases at J, with 7 bases between. The CDR3 DNA sequence: TGTGCCTGGAGTGTACGCACATACGAGCAGTACTTC. Translation: CAWSVRTYEQYF.

In this sample, this clone turned up once. DNA for the CDR3: TGTGCCAGCAGCTTAGGGACACACGGCGCCACTGAAGCTTTCTTT. Amino acid sequence: CASSLGTHGATEAFF. The chain is built from TRBV7-2 and TRBJ1-1; D is possibly TRBD1 (5 bases). The CDR3 is 15 amino acids. Trimming shortened V by 1 base and J by 4 bases, and 13 bases separated the two germline ends. Germline CDR1 is SGHTA and CDR2 is FQGNSA.

This rearrangement joins TRBV11-3 to TRBJ2-7; 7 bases map to TRBD1. Germline trimming cut 3 bases from V and 0 bases from J; bases unmatched to any gene: 5. Per germline, CDR1 SGHNT and CDR2 YENEEA. The CDR3 is 15 residues long. CDR3 sequence (DNA): TGTGCCAGCAGCTTCCCCAGGGGGTACTCCTACGAGCAGTACTTC. Its protein product is CASSFPRGYSYEQYF.

This chain joins TRBV11-2 and TRBJ2-5, with TRBD1 matching over 9 bases. CDR1 is SGHAT, CDR2 FQNNGV, per germline. The V segment lost 5 bases and the J segment 0 bases; nucleotides outside the gene matches: 7. The CDR3 spans 16 residues. The CDR3 DNA sequence: TGTGCCAGCAGCGATTACCGGGACAGGGACCAAGAGACCCAGTACTTC. It is translated as CASSDYRDRDQETQYF.

This chain uses TRBV19 with TRBJ2-1; weak D call: TRBD2 (7 bases). This CDR3 comprises 16 residues. CDR1 is LNHDA, CDR2 SQIVND, per germline (reference sequence). V lost 7 bases and J lost 7, with 23 bases in between. In nucleotides, the CDR3 is TGTGCCAGTAACCCGGGGGGCCAGATACTCTGGAATGAGCAGTTCTTC. Residues: CASNPGGQILWNEQFF.

The chain employs TRBV7-2 and TRBJ2-7; 7 positions agree with TRBD1. Germline trimming cut 1 base from V and 2 bases from J; bases unmatched to any gene: 5. The CDR3 runs 15 residues. Germline CDR1 and CDR2: SGHTA and FQGNSA. Here the CDR3 DNA reads TGTGCCAGCAGCTTAGGGACAGGATGGGCCTACGAGCAGTACTTC. This gives the protein CASSLGTGWAYEQYF.

The chain couples TRBV5-8 to TRBJ1-5, with 10 nucleotides matching TRBD1. Germline V lookup: CDR1 SGHTS, CDR2 YDEGEE. The CDR3 length is 16 residues. The V and J ends lost 4 bases and 6 bases, in that order; junction bases with no gene match: 10. The CDR3 nucleotides are TGTGCCAGCAGCCGCTCGTGGACAGGGGGACTTCAGCCCCAGCATTTT. It yields the protein CASSRSWTGGLQPQHF.

The rearrangement joins TRBV10-2 to TRBJ1-1; no clear D. This CDR3 contains 14 residues. Trimming removed 7 bases from V and 2 bases from J, with 14 bases in between. Germline CDR1 reads WSHSY; CDR2 reads SAAADI. CDR3 in DNA: TGCGCCAGCACCGAGCCTCACAGTAACACTGAAGCTTTCTTT. This encodes CASTEPHSNTEAFF.

The rearrangement uses TRBV19 and TRBJ1-3; D perhaps matches TRBD1 (5 bases). Trimming stripped 5 bases from V and 0 bases from J, with 14 bases between. The germline gives CDR1 LNHDA, CDR2 SQIVND (reference sequence). This CDR3 has 16 residues. CDR3 protein: CASSPHDSVSGNTIYF. As DNA, the CDR3 is TGTGCCAGTAGTCCCCACGACAGCGTCTCTGGAAACACCATATATTTT.

The rearrangement uses TRBV6-6 and TRBJ1-2, with a tentative D call TRBD1 (5 bases). Trimming cost V 8 bases and J 8 bases, with 15 bases left between them. This CDR3 contains 12 residues. Looked up from germline, CDR1 is MNHNY and CDR2 is SVGAGI (reference sequence). Here the CDR3 reads CASLAGLKGYTF. CDR3 nucleotide sequence: TGTGCCAGCCTTGCAGGGTTGAAGGGCTACACCTTC.

The rearrangement uses TRBV10-1 and TRBJ1-4; D possibly corresponds to TRBD1 (5 bases). The CDR3 is 14 residues long. Trimming cost V 7 bases and J 6 bases, with 15 bases left between them. Germline CDR1 reads WNHNN; CDR2 reads SYGVQD (reference sequence). In DNA form, the CDR3 reads TGCGCCAGCATTGACAGCGAGTCAGATGAAAAACTGTTTTTT. Encoded protein: CASIDSESDEKLFF.

Only one count was recorded for this clone. This chain links TRBV29-1 with TRBJ1-2; 9 positions agree with TRBD1. Trimming took 4 bases from V and 6 from J; bases not matched to a gene: 6. Germline V lookup: CDR1 SQVTM, CDR2 ANQGSEA. The CDR3 runs to 13 residues. CDR3 nucleotide sequence: TGCAGCGTTGGAGGGACAGGGCCGCATGGCTACACCTTC. This gives the protein CSVGGTGPHGYTF. Complete variable domain (other parts from reference TRBV29-1 and TRBJ1-2): SAVISQKPSRDICQRGTSLTIQCQVDSQVTMMFWYRQQPGQSLTLIATANQGSEATYESGFVIDKFPISRPNLTFSTLTVSNMSPEDSSIYLCSVGGTGPHGYTFGSGTRLTVV.

J is TRBJ1-1 and V is TRBV6-5, with TRBD1 matching over 9 bases. The ends lost 4 bases at V and 4 bases at J; junction bases unmatched: 4. There are 14 residues in the CDR3. Looked up from germline, CDR1 is MNHEY and CDR2 is SVGAGI. The CDR3 sequence: CASSSTGGSTEAFF. CDR3 nucleotide sequence: TGTGCCAGCAGTTCGACAGGGGGGAGCACTGAAGCTTTCTTT.

The V call is TRBV10-1, the J call TRBJ2-7; perhaps TRBD2 as D (6 bases). There are 14 residues in the CDR3. The germline V gene encodes CDR1 WNHNN and CDR2 SYGVQD (reference sequence). V was pared by 7 bases and J by 4 bases, with 17 bases between. CDR3 DNA: TGCGCCAGCACCCTGACGGGACTTAAGTACGAGCAGTACTTC. Amino acid sequence: CASTLTGLKYEQYF.

The V call is TRBV7-8, the J call TRBJ2-1; D ambiguous. CDR1 and CDR2 from the germline V gene are SGHVS and FQNEAQ. Deletions cut 5 bases from V and 6 bases from J, with 5 bases between. The CDR3 runs 11 residues. Here the CDR3 reads CASSRANEQFF. The CDR3 DNA reads as TGTGCCAGCAGCCGAGCCAATGAGCAGTTCTTC.

This sequence joins TRBV13 and TRBJ2-5; TRBD2 agrees at 7 bases. Germline V gives CDR1 PRHDT, CDR2 FYEKMQ (reference sequence). Unmatched junction bases numbered 3, after V lost 5 bases and J lost 0 bases. This CDR3 has 14 amino acids. The chain's CDR3 is CASSLAENQETQYF. In DNA form, the CDR3 reads TGTGCCAGCAGCCTAGCGGAGAACCAAGAGACCCAGTACTTC.

The count of this clone is one. This chain connects TRBV27 to TRBJ1-1, with D maybe TRBD1 (5 bases). V was shortened by 2 bases and J by 5 bases, with 21 bases between the two germline ends. The CDR3 is made up of 17 amino acids. CDR1 is MNHEY, CDR2 SMNVEV, per germline (reference sequence). CDR3 in DNA: TGTGCCAGCAGTTTAAGAAGGTGGGGGGGGTCGTCGACTGAAGCTTTCTTT. Translation: CASSLRRWGGSSTEAFF.

The chain carries TRBV29-1 and TRBJ1-6; weak D call: TRBD1 (6 bases). This CDR3 is built from 16 residues. V was pared by 5 bases and J by 6 bases, with 20 bases between. The germline CDR1 and CDR2 sequences are SQVTM and ANQGSEA. The CDR3 region has the DNA TGCAGCGTTAACTATCCGAGGGGGTTAAGTAATTCACCCCTCCACTTT. This sequence encodes CSVNYPRGLSNSPLHF.

This sequence joins TRBV28 and TRBJ2-5; TRBD1 is a possible D gene (5 bases). This CDR3 region has 13 residues. The germline V gene encodes CDR1 MDHEN and CDR2 SYDVKM. With 5 bases removed from V and 4 bases from J, the gap between germline ends came to 11 bases. The CDR3: CASSTQGRETQYF. CDR3 sequence (DNA): TGTGCCAGCAGTACCCAGGGAAGAGAGACCCAGTACTTC.

The V gene is TRBV6-1, the J gene TRBJ1-1, with TRBD1 matching over 9 bases. V was clipped by 2 bases and J by 11 bases; unmatched bases: 6. The CDR3 is 13 residues long. Germline V gives CDR1 MNHNS, CDR2 SASEGT. The DNA of the CDR3 is TGTGCCAGCAGTGAATTCAGGACAGGGGACGCTTTCTTT. It yields the protein CASSEFRTGDAFF.